This T cell receptor beta chain was documented in a study of a mutant IDH1 vaccine in newly diagnosed glioma. Time point: baseline, week 1 (first vaccination visit). Stated treatment: pre-vaccination baseline after standard-of-care therapy. The protocol was immunoSEQ multiplex PCR, while the TCRdb copy is restricted to in-frame clones and leaves out a portion. The sample has tens of thousands of clones; about nine tenths are singletons. Sequenced here: PBMCs, sampled from a glioma patient treated with radiotherapy, temozolomide or both. The source is a woman between 40 and 50 years old with glioma.

Here the CDR3 DNA reads TGTGCCAGCAGCTCGAGTGCCAATCAGCCCCAGCATTTT. It codes for CASSSSANQPQHF. This rearrangement joins TRBV7-8 to TRBJ1-5; unclear D gene. Germline-derived CDR1 and CDR2 are SGHVS and FQNEAQ. There are 13 residues in the CDR3. The V end was cut by 4 bases, the J end by 3 bases, with 7 bases between.